Reported below is one TCR beta chain. Per the study methods: By means of reference gene primer amplification, nucleated cell counts were estimated. Libraries were prepared by immunoSEQ multiplex PCR; TCRdb keeps only in-frame clonotypes and omits some of them. The D gene and trimming were derived from the DNA, and the V and J assignments and clone size from that table. The table has around 500,000 clones, 70% to 90% seen once. This sample was taken from a study of blood T cell repertoires in COVID-19. The wider study: From T cells, B-cell-depleted T cells, or PBMCs came the material, which was cDNA or gDNA.

Per germline, CDR1 KGHSH and CDR2 LQKENI. The CDR3 length is 15 residues. The J segment lost 6 bases and the V segment lost 3 bases, leaving 6 bases of the junction unmatched. The sequenced sample was peripheral blood. The chain combines TRBV18 with TRBJ1-1; 11 bases are shared with TRBD1. The TCR originated in a human donor in a cohort sampled during active COVID-19. The CDR3 loop reads CASSPSGQGVPEAFF. In DNA form, the CDR3 reads TGTGCCAGCTCACCCTCGGGACAGGGGGTCCCTGAAGCTTTCTTT. Together with reference TRBV18 and TRBJ1-1, the CDR3 gives the full variable domain: NAGVMQNPRHLVRRRGQEARLRCSPMKGHSHVYWYRQLPEEGLKFMVYLQKENIIDESGMPKERFSAEFPKEGPSILRIQQVVRGDSAAYFCASSPSGQGVPEAFFGQGTRLTVV.